This T cell receptor beta chain was captured in a study of cytomegalovirus exposure and HLA in healthy donors. Study-level results: Per published reports, the classifier diagnosed cytomegalovirus status with high specificity and sensitivity. Subsequent analysis found a tendency for first-cohort TCR clusters to co-occur within the 120 or so validation repertoires. There were around 160 TCR beta chains listed as cytomegalovirus-associated.

This clone was seen only a few times. Its target is unknown. V dropped 4 bases and J dropped 5 bases, with 6 bases sitting between them. CDR1 and CDR2 from the germline V gene are SEHNR and FQNEAQ (reference sequence). This CDR3 contains 12 residues. This table comes from immunoSEQ multiplex PCR, and its TCRdb copy is limited to in-frame clones, with some not included. Of fewer than 400,000 clones in the sample, 75% to 90% were seen once. Source material: PBMCs. The origin of this receptor is a woman between 18 and 29 years old in good health and CMV-seronegative. The chain is built from TRBV7-9 and TRBJ1-5; D gene uncertain. The CDR3 nucleotides read TGTGCCAGCAGCTCTCCAGATCAGCCCCAGCATTTT. Translating gives CASSSPDQPQHF.